Sequencing of this T cell receptor (beta chain) was carried out in a study of post-analysis software for immune sequencing data. About the research overall: Progressive-relapsing, secondary progressive and relapsing-remitting multiple sclerosis were among the disease courses included. Regarding the study as a whole: A significant reduction in normalized Chao1 diversity was observed in multiple sclerosis patients versus controls.

To note about this clonotype: What it recognizes is unknown.

Each TCR beta cDNA library carried unique molecular identifiers. T cells numbering roughly 0.85 to 11 million yielded around 500,000 cDNA molecules. TCRdb used MiXCR to reprocess the PCR reads, holding one entry per CDR3 protein. The data contain roughly 730,000 distinct CDR3 sequences, 25% to 30% of them singletons. The source of this sequence is a girl aged 5-17 years with multiple sclerosis. The sequencing sample was made of blood.

CDR3 protein: CASSQDPREGAAGEKLFF. The CDR3 coding sequence is TGTGCCAGCAGCCAAGATCCCCGGGAGGGGGCGGCGGGAGAAAAACTGTTTTTT. The chain links TRBV14 to TRBJ1-4; the match to TRBD1 covers 7 bases. V shed 0 bases and J 8 bases; nucleotides not matched to a gene: 15. The CDR3 is 18 amino acids. Germline V gene sequence: CDR1 SGHDN, CDR2 FVKESK.